This T cell receptor beta chain was identified during a study of response to subunit inactivated influenza vaccine. There are 15 residues in the CDR3. Trimming shortened V by 2 bases and J by 14 bases, and 25 bases separated the two germline ends. Looked up from germline, CDR1 is SGHRS and CDR2 is YFSETQ. Only a few counts were recorded for this clonotype. The antigen is unknown. Findings and caveats of the study: T cells newly recruited by each seasonal influenza vaccination are few, the authors suggested.

TCRdb re-analysed the RT-PCR reads in MiXCR, keeping a single row per CDR3 protein. This sample carries about 540,000 distinct CDR3 sequences, roughly 23% of them seen once, and the ten largest clones take 2.5% to 3%. These sequences were also reported in another study, on T cells expressing NK-cell markers. Turning to that study: Template switching by 5'RACE with UMIs generated the TCR beta cDNA. Several experiments confined sorting to alpha-beta TCR T cells with an anti-gamma-delta TCR antibody. Dominant NKG2C+ clonotypes were found to form about 1.0-8% of CD8+ T cells in about 6 donors. One observes that, in a few donors, these clonotypes were also the leading ones within the CD3+CD56-NKG2C+ fraction.

The V and J genes are TRBV5-1 and TRBJ1-2, with a weak D call TRBD1 (5 bases). The sequence was obtained from a man aged 45-65 years who received an inactivated influenza vaccine. The sequencing here drew on CD4+ T cells sorted from PBMCs, taken 12 days after vaccination. Here the CDR3 DNA reads TGCGCCAGCAGCTTAGGGACGGGCAGGGAGACTTTGGGGACCTTC. It encodes CASSLGTGRETLGTF.